What follows is one TCR beta chain and its context. Source study methods: Amplification from reference gene primers served as the basis for estimated nucleated cell counts. Clones were sequenced by immunoSEQ multiplex PCR, and TCRdb holds only the in-frame ones, with some missing. The V and J calls and clone size are taken from that table; D and trimming were inferred from the DNA. The sample yields about 160,000 clones, around 84% seen once. This CDR3 spans 13 amino acids. Germline V gene lookup returns CDR1 KGHSH and CDR2 LQKENI. V lost 4 bases and J 5 bases, leaving 6 bases between the germline ends. The data were obtained in a study of blood T cell repertoires in COVID-19. Study details: Donors in the United States, Italy and Spain gave samples during acute or convalescent COVID-19.

The rearrangement joins TRBV18 to TRBJ1-6, with D hard to call. Sequencing used peripheral blood. This TCR was recovered from a woman aged 60-75 years with COVID-19, enrolled during active disease. CDR3 coding DNA: TGTGCCAGCTCACTTAAAAATAATTCACCCCTCCACTTT. Encoded protein: CASSLKNNSPLHF.